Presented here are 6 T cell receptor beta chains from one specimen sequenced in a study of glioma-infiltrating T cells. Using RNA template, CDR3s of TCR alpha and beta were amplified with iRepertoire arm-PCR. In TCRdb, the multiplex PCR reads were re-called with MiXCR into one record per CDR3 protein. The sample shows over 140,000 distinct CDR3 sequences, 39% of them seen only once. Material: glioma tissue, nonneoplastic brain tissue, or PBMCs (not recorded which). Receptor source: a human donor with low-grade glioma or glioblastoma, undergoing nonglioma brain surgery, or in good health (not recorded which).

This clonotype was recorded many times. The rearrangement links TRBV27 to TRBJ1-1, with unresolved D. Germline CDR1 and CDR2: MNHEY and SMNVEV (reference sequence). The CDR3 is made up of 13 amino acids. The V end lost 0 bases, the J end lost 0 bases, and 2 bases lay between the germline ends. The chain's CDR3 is CASSLSMNTEAFF. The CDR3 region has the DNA TGTGCCAGCAGTTTATCGATGAACACTGAAGCTTTCTTT.

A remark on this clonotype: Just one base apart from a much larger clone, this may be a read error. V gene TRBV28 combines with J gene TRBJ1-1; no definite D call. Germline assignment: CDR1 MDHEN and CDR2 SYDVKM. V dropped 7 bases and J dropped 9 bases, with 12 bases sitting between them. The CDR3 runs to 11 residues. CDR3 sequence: CASIGERQAFF. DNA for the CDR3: TGTGCCAGCATCGGGGAGAGGCAAGCTTTCTTT.

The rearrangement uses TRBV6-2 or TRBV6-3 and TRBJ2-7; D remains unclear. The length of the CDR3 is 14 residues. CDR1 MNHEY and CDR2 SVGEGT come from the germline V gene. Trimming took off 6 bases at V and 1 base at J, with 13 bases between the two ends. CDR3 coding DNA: TGTGCCAGCAGGCGGATCGGCAGGTCCTACGAGCAGTACTTC. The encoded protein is CASRRIGRSYEQYF.

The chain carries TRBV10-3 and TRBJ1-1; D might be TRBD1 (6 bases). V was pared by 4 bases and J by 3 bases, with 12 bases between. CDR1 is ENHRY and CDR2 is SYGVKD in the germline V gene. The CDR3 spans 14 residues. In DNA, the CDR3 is TGTGCCATCAGTGTCAGGGGTACTGACACTGAAGCTTTCTTT. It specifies CAISVRGTDTEAFF.

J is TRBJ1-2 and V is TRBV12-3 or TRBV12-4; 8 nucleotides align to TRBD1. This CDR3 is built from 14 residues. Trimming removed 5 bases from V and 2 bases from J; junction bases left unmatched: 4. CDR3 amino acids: CASSPRTGNYGYTF. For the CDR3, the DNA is TGTGCCAGCAGTCCCAGGACAGGGAACTATGGCTACACCTTC.

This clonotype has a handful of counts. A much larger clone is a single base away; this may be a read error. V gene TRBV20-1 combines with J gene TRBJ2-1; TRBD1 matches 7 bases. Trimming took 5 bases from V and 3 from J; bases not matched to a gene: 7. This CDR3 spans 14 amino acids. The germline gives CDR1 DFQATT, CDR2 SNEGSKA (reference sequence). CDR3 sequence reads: CSALGQRGYNEQFF. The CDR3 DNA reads TGCAGTGCTTTGGGACAGAGGGGCTACAATGAGCAGTTCTTC.